The clone carrying this TCR beta chain was seen more than once but under ten times. Its antigen is unidentified. Distinct nucleotide sequences in the sample also encode this CDR3. This record comes from a study of shared clonotypes between healthy human individuals. Regarding the study as a whole: Investigators collected only blood, and repertoires in tissues likely differ.

The CDR3 totals 11 residues. CDR1 is LNHDA, CDR2 SQIVND, per germline (reference sequence). With 7 bases removed from V and 1 base from J, the gap between germline ends came to 4 bases. Sequencing was performed with immunoSEQ multiplex PCR; in TCRdb, only in-frame clones are kept and a portion is missing. The sample lists over a million clones, around three quarters occurring once. Sequenced sample: memory CD4+ T cells from PBMCs. Subset reported: CD45RA-negative fraction. The source is a man aged 18 to 30 in good health. Some clones in this sample may be carry-over from other donors' samples. The J gene is TRBJ1-1, the V gene TRBV19; D uncertain. The CDR3 reads CASTENTEAFF. The CDR3 nucleotides read TGTGCCAGTACAGAGAACACTGAAGCTTTCTTT.